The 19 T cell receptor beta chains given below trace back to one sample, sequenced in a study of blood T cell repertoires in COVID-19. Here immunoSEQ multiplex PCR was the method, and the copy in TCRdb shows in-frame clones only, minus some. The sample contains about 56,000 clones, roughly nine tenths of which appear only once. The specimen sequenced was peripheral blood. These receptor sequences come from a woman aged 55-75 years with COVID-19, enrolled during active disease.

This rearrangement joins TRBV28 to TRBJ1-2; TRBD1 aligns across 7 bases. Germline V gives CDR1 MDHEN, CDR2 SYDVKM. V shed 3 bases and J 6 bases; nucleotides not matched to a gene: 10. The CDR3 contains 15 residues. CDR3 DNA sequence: TGTGCCAGCAGTTTCTTAAGGAAGGGGGCGAATGGCTACACCTTC. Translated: CASSFLRKGANGYTF.

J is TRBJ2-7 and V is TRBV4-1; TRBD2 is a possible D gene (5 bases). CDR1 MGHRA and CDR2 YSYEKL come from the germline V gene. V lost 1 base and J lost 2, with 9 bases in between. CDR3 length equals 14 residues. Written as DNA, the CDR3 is TGCGCCAGCAGCCAAGTATACGGGGCCTACGAGCAGTACTTC. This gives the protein CASSQVYGAYEQYF.

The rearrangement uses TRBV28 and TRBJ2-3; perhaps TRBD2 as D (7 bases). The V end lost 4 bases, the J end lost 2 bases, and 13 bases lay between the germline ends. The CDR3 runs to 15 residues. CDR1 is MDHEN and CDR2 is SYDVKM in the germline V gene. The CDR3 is CASSSSAGATDTQYF. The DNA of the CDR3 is TGTGCCAGCAGTTCGAGCGCGGGGGCCACAGATACGCAGTATTTT.

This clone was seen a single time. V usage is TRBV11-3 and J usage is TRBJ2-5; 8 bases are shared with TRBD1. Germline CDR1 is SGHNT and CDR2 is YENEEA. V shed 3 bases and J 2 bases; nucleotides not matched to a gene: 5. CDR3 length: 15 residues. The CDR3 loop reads CASSLGHRGQETQYF. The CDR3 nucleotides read TGTGCCAGCAGCTTGGGCCACAGGGGGCAAGAGACCCAGTACTTC.

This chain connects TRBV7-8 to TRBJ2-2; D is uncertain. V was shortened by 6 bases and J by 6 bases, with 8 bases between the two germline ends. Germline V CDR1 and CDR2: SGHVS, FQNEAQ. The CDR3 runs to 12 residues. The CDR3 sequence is CASRASPGELFF. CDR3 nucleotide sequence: TGTGCCAGCAGGGCTTCACCCGGGGAGCTGTTTTTT. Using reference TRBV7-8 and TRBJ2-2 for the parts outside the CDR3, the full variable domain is GAGVSQSPRYKVAKRGQDVALRCDPISGHVSLFWYQQALGQGPEFLTYFQNEAQLDKSGLPSDRFFAERPEGSVSTLKIQRTQQEDSAVYLCASRASPGELFFGEGSRLTVL.

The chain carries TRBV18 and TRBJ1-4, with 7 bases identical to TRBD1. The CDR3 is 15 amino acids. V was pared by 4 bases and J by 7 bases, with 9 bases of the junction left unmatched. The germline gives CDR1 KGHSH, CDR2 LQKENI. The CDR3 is CASSRIDRDGEKLFF. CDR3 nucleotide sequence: TGTGCCAGCTCACGCATTGACAGGGATGGTGAAAAACTGTTTTTT.

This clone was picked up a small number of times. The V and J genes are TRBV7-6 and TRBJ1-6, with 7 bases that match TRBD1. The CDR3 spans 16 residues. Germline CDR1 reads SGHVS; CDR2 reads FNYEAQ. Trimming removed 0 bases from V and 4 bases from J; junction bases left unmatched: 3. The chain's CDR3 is CASSLAAGGYNSPLHF. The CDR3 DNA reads TGTGCCAGCAGCTTAGCGGCAGGGGGATATAATTCACCCCTCCACTTT.

The CDR3 DNA reads TGTGCCAGCAGCTTGACAGGGTCGGGGGATGGCTACACCTTC. Translation: CASSLTGSGDGYTF. The J gene is TRBJ1-2, the V gene TRBV7-8; 7 bases fit TRBD1. Losses at the gene ends were 3 bases for V and 6 bases for J; bases not matched to a gene: 7. Germline-derived CDR1 and CDR2 are SGHVS and FQNEAQ. This CDR3 has 14 residues.

The CDR3: CAWRGHSYNEQFF. The DNA for the CDR3 is TGTGCCTGGAGGGGACATTCCTACAATGAGCAGTTCTTC. The chain couples TRBV30 to TRBJ2-1; D may be TRBD1 (6 bases). CDR1 and CDR2 from the germline V gene are GTSNPN and SVGIG (reference sequence). The CDR3 covers 13 residues. The ends were cut back, 3 bases at V and 1 base at J, with 7 bases in the middle.

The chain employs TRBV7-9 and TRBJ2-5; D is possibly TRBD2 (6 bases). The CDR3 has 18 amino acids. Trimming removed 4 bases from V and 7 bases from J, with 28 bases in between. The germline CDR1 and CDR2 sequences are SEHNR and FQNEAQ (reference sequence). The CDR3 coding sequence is TGTGCCAGCAGCTCCTGGATATATAGGGGACTCGGCGAGCGGACCCAGTACTTC. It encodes CASSSWIYRGLGERTQYF.

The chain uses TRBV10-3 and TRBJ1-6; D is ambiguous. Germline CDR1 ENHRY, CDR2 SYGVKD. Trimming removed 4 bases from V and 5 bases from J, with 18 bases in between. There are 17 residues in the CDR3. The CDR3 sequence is CAISGTAYTGNNSPLHF. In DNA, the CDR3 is TGTGCCATCAGTGGAACCGCTTATACGGGAAATAATTCACCCCTCCACTTT.

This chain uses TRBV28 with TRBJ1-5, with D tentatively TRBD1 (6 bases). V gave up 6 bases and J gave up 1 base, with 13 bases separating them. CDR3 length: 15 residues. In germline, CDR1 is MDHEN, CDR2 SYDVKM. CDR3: CASRTTGDSNQPQHF. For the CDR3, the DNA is TGTGCCAGCAGAACGACAGGCGACAGCAATCAGCCCCAGCATTTT.

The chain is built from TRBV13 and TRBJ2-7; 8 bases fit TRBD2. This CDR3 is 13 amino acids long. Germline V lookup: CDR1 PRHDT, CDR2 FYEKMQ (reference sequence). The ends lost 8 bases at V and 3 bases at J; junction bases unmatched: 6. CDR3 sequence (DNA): TGTGCCAGCGAGGAGGCGGGGGGCTACGAGCAGTACTTC. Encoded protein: CASEEAGGYEQYF. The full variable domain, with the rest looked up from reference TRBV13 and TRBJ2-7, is AAGVIQSPRHLIKEKRETATLKCYPIPRHDTVYWYQQGPGQDPQFLISFYEKMQSDKGSIPDRFSAQQFSDYHSELNMSSLELGDSALYFCASEEAGGYEQYFGPGTRLTVT.

CDR3 amino acids: CASGEGGETQYF. CDR3 nucleotide sequence: TGTGCCAGCGGCGAGGGCGGAGAGACCCAGTACTTC. This chain uses TRBV2 with TRBJ2-5; the D gene is possibly TRBD2 (5 bases). The ends were cut back, 8 bases at V and 4 bases at J, with 11 bases in the middle. CDR1 is SNHLY and CDR2 is FYNNEI in the germline V gene. CDR3 size: 12 residues.

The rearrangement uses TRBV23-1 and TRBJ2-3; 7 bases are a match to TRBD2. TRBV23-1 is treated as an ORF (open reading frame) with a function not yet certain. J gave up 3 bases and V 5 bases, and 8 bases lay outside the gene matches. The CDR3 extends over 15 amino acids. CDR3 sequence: CASSIGREKTDTQYF. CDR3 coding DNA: TGCGCCAGCAGTATTGGGCGGGAGAAAACAGATACGCAGTATTTT.

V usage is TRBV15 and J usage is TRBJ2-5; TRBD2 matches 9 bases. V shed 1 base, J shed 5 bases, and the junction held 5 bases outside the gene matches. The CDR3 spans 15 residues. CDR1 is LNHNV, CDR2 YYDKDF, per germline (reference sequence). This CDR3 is CATSRAAGGQETQYF. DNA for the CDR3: TGTGCCACCAGCAGAGCAGCGGGGGGCCAGGAGACCCAGTACTTC. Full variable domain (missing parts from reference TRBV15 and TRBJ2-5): DAMVIQNPRYQVTQFGKPVTLSCSQTLNHNVMYWYQQKSSQAPKLLFHYYDKDFNNEADTPDNFQSRRPNTSFCFLDIRSPGLGDTAMYLCATSRAAGGQETQYFGPGTRLLVL.

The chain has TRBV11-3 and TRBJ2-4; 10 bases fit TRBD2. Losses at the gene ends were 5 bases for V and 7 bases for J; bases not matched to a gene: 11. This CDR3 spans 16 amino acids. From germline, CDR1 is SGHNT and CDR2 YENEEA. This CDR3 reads CASSPVDSGGANIQYF. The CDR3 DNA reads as TGTGCCAGCAGCCCCGTAGACAGCGGGGGGGCGAACATTCAGTACTTC.

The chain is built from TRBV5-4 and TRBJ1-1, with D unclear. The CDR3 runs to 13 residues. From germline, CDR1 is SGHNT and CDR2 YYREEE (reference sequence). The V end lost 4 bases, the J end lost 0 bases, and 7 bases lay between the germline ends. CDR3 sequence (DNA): TGTGCCAGCAGCGTGACACTGAACACTGAAGCTTTCTTT. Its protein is CASSVTLNTEAFF.

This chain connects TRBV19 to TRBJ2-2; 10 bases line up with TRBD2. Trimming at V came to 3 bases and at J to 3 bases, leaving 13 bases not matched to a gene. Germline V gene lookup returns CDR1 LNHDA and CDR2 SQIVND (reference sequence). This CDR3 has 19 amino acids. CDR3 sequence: CASSILAGEGVGDTGELFF. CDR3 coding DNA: TGTGCCAGTAGTATTCTAGCGGGAGAGGGGGTAGGGGACACCGGGGAGCTGTTTTTT.